This T cell receptor (beta chain) was found in a study of blood T cell repertoires in COVID-19. As for the study in general: Samples taken during acute and convalescent COVID-19 were collected in the United States, Italy and Spain. Sample material is recorded as cDNA or gDNA derived from T cells, B-cell-depleted T cells, or PBMCs.

This clone has just one count. In the authors' methods: Estimates of nucleated cell counts were drawn from the amplification of reference gene primers. Sequencing used immunoSEQ multiplex PCR; TCRdb keeps in-frame clones, though not all of them. V and J calls and clone size are those listed in that table; D and trimming were worked out from the DNA. The sample lists a few hundred thousand clones; 80% to 90% were seen once. Sequencing was carried out using PBMCs or T cells enriched from blood (not recorded which). This sequence was found in a man aged 25-40 years who had recovered from COVID-19.

CDR3 amino acids: CASSLRTGSNTGELFF. The CDR3 DNA reads TGCGCCAGCAGCCTGAGGACAGGTTCGAACACCGGGGAGCTGTTTTTT. The chain employs TRBV4-1 and TRBJ2-2; 7 bases are shared with TRBD1. J lost 0 bases, V lost 4 bases, and 5 bases had no gene match. CDR1 and CDR2 from the germline V gene are MGHRA and YSYEKL. The CDR3 runs 16 residues.